Following are 9 T cell receptor beta chains from one sample sequenced in a study of shared clonotypes between healthy human individuals. As defined, naive CD8 cells were CD45RO-negative and positively selected for CCR7, with terminally differentiated effector memory CD45RA+ cells excluded. Sequenced by immunoSEQ multiplex PCR; TCRdb stores in-frame clones only, minus some. This sample has around 610,000 clones; roughly 96% occur once, and the top ten carry about 0.12%. Sequencing input: naive CD8+ T cells sorted from blood. The receptors here all came from a woman aged 25 to 45 in good health.

The chain is built from TRBV5-4 and TRBJ1-2, with no clear D. Germline V gives CDR1 SGHNT, CDR2 YYREEE (reference sequence). The V end lost 2 bases, the J end lost 1 base, and 9 bases lay between the germline ends. The CDR3 is 14 residues long. The CDR3 DNA follows: TGTGCCAGCAGCTTTCTTTCTGATAACTATGGCTACACCTTC. Amino acid sequence: CASSFLSDNYGYTF.

The chain employs TRBV10-1 and TRBJ2-3, with 7 positions matching TRBD2. This CDR3 contains 15 residues. Germline V lookup: CDR1 WNHNN, CDR2 SYGVQD (reference sequence). The junction had 8 bases not matched to a gene; V was cut back by 3 bases and J by 5 bases. The CDR3 loop is CASSDGGSFGDTQYF. Here the CDR3 DNA reads TGCGCCAGCAGTGACGGCGGGAGTTTTGGAGATACGCAGTATTTT.

Only one count was recorded for this clone. The rearrangement uses TRBV28 and TRBJ2-7; 7 nucleotides match TRBD1. CDR1 and CDR2 (germline): MDHEN, SYDVKM. The CDR3 is 13 amino acids. V was pared by 8 bases and J by 3 bases, with 7 bases of the junction left unmatched. Here the CDR3 DNA reads TGTGCCAGCTCTGTGGGACAGCTCTACGAGCAGTACTTC. Protein: CASSVGQLYEQYF.

The chain carries TRBV18 and TRBJ2-4; unclear D gene. Germline-derived CDR1 and CDR2 are KGHSH and LQKENI. The CDR3 runs 16 residues. V gave up 0 bases and J gave up 0 bases, with 9 bases separating them. The CDR3 spells CASSPPAVIAKNIQYF. CDR3 sequence (DNA): TGTGCCAGCTCACCACCGGCCGTTATAGCCAAAAACATTCAGTACTTC.

V is TRBV19 and J is TRBJ1-5; unclear D gene. Per germline, CDR1 LNHDA and CDR2 SQIVND (reference sequence). Trimming removed 1 base at V and 0 bases at J, with 7 bases between. This CDR3 is built from 15 residues. In DNA form, the CDR3 reads TGTGCCAGTAGTATAGTGTCAGGTAGCAATCAGCCCCAGCATTTT. Residues: CASSIVSGSNQPQHF.

The chain employs TRBV27 and TRBJ1-2, with TRBD1 matching over 8 bases. CDR3 length: 13 amino acids. The germline V gene has CDR1 MNHEY and CDR2 SMNVEV (reference sequence). V lost 5 bases and J lost 8; bases outside the gene matches: 7. The chain's CDR3 is CASSLQGVGGYTF. In DNA form, the CDR3 reads TGTGCCAGCAGTCTACAGGGGGTTGGGGGCTACACCTTC.

The chain employs TRBV15 and TRBJ2-7; 7 nucleotides agree with TRBD1. Germline CDR1 LNHNV, CDR2 YYDKDF (reference sequence). Trimming took 4 bases from V and 5 from J; bases not matched to a gene: 8. The CDR3 covers 14 residues. CDR3 amino acids: CATSTVQGSNEQYF. The DNA for the CDR3 is TGTGCCACCAGCACAGTACAGGGGTCCAACGAGCAGTACTTC.

The count of this clone is one. V is TRBV27 and J is TRBJ1-2, with 10 bases lining up with TRBD1. The CDR3 is made up of 14 amino acids. V lost 5 bases to trimming and J lost 9 bases; unmatched junction nucleotides: 9. Germline V gives CDR1 MNHEY, CDR2 SMNVEV (reference sequence). DNA for the CDR3: TGTGCCAGCAGTCCCTCAGACAGGGGGCGCAGCTACACCTTC. Translated: CASSPSDRGRSYTF.

The chain couples TRBV6-6 to TRBJ2-7, with TRBD1 identical over 7 bases. Germline loops: CDR1 MNHNY, CDR2 SVGAGI (reference sequence). This CDR3 spans 14 amino acids. V was clipped by 0 bases and J by 5 bases; unmatched bases: 4. This CDR3 is CASSYSVQGHEQYF. The DNA of the CDR3 is TGTGCCAGCAGTTACTCGGTACAGGGGCACGAGCAGTACTTC.